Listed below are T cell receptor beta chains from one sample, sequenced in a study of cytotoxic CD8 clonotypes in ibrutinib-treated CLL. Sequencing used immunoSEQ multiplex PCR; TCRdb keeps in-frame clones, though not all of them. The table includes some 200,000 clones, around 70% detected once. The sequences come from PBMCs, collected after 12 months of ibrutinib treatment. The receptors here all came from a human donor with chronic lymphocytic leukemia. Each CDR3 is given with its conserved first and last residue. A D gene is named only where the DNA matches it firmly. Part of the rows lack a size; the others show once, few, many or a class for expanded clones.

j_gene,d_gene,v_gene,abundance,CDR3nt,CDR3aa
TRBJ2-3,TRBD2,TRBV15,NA,TGTGCCACCAGCTCCCGATACGGACTAGCTTCGCATACGCAGTATTTT,CATSSRYGLASHTQYF
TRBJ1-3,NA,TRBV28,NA,TGTGCCAGCAGTTTCGACGAGGGGGACTCTGGAAACACCATATATTTT,CASSFDEGDSGNTIYF
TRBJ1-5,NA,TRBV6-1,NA,TGTGCCAGCATCCGCGGGGGGCGGGTCAATCAGCCCCAGCATTTT,CASIRGGRVNQPQHF
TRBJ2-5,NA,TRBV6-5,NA,TGTGCCAGCAGTCTCCATACTAGAGGAGAGACCCAGTACTTC,CASSLHTRGETQYF
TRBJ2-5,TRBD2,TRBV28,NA,TGTGCCAGCAGTTTATCTGCGGGAGGGGGGGAGACCCAGTACTTC,CASSLSAGGGETQYF
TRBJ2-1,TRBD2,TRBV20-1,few,TGCAGTGCTAGCCCGGGACTAGAGCAGTTCTTC,CSASPGLEQFF
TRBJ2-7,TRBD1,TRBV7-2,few,TGTGCCAGCAGCTTAGCCTACGACAGGGGGCTTTACGAGCAGTACTTC,CASSLAYDRGLYEQYF
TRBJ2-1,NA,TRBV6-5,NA,TGTGCCAGCAGTTACTGGGGGGGCCACAATGAGCAGTTCTTC,CASSYWGGHNEQFF
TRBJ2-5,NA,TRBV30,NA,TGTGCCTGGAGTGAGGGCGGGGTGAAGACCCAGTACTTC,CAWSEGGVKTQYF
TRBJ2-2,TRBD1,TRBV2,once,TGTGCCAGCAGAGACCTAACAGGGGCCGGGGAGCTGTTTTTT,CASRDLTGAGELFF
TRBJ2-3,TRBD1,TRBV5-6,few,TGTGCCAGCAGCGGGGACAGGGGGCCTGATACGCAGTATTTT,CASSGDRGPDTQYF
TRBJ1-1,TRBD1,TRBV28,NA,TGTGCCAGCAGTTTCGGAGGAGGGGGCGGCACTGAAGCTTTCTTT,CASSFGGGGGTEAFF
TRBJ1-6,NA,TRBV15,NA,TGTGCCACCAGCAGAGATAAGGTGGGGGCCCTCCACTTT,CATSRDKVGALHF
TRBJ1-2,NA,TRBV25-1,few,TGTGCCAGCAGTGCTAGCGGGGGACACTATGGCTACACCTTC,CASSASGGHYGYTF